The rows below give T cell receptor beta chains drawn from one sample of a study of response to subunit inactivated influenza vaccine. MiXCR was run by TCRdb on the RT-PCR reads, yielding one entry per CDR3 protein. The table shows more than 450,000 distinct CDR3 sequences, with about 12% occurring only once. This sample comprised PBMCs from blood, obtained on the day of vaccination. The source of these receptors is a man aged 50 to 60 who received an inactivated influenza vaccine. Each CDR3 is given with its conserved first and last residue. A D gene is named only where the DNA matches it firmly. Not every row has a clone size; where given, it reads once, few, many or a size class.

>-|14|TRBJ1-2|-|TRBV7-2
TGTGCCAGCAGCTTAAAGCCGGTTCAGGGGGGCTACACCTTC
CASSLKPVQGGYTF
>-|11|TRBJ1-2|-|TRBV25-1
TGTGCCAGCAGTCACGGGTCTGGCTACACCTTC
CASSHGSGYTF
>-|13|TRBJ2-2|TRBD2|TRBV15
TGTGCCACGGGGGGGGAGTACGTCGGGGAGCTGTTTTTT
CATGGEYVGELFF
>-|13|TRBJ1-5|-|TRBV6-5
TGTGCCAGCAGTTCAGGGACCCTCTCGGCCCAGCATTTT
CASSSGTLSAQHF
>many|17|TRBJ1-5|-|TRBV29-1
TGCAGCGTTGACTATCCCAAAATTCACGGACCAGGGCAGCCCCAGCATTTT
CSVDYPKIHGPGQPQHF
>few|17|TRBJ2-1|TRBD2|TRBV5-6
TGTGCCAGCAGCTTGGCTGTGGATCTAGCGGGAGGCAATGAGCAGTTCTTC
CASSLAVDLAGGNEQFF
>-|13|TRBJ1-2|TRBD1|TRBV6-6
TGTGCCAGCAGTCCGAGGACAGGGAGGGGCTACACCTTC
CASSPRTGRGYTF
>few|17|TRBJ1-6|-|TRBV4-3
TGCGCCAGCAGCCAAGAATGGGTGAGGGCCTATAATTCACCCCTCCACTTT
CASSQEWVRAYNSPLHF
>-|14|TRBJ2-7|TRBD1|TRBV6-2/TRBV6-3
TGTGCCAGCAGTCCACAGGGGTCCTTATCCGAGCAGTACTTC
CASSPQGSLSEQYF
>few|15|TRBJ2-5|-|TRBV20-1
TGCAGTGCTAGAGGGCTGGACTACCGACAAGAGACCCAGTACTTC
CSARGLDYRQETQYF
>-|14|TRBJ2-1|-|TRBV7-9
TGTGCCAGCAGCGTGCGTTCAGGGCGGAATGAGCAGTTCTTC
CASSVRSGRNEQFF
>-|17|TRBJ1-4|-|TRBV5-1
TGCGCCAGCAGCTTGGCCCGGGGGCCGGGAACTAATGAAAAACTGTTTTTT
CASSLARGPGTNEKLFF
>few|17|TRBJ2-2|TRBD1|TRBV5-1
TGCGCCAGCAAGTTATCTCCGGGACGAGGGGGCCCCGGGGAGCTGTTTTTT
CASKLSPGRGGPGELFF
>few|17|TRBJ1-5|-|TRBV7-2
TGTGCCAGCAGCCCCGCCGCGACAGGATATAGCAATCAGCCCCAGCATTTT
CASSPAATGYSNQPQHF
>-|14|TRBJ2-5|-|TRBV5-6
TGTGCCAGCAGCTTGGCAGCAGGATGGGAGACCCAGTACTTC
CASSLAAGWETQYF
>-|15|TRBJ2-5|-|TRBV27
TGTGCCAGCAGTTTAAATCCACGGGTCCAAGAGACCCAGTACTTC
CASSLNPRVQETQYF
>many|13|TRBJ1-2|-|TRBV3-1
TGTGCCAGCAGCCCAGGAGGGGCTGGCGGCTACACCTTC
CASSPGGAGGYTF
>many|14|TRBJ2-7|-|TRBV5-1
TGCGCCAGCAGCCCCGGGACCGGACTTTTTGAGCAGTACTTC
CASSPGTGLFEQYF
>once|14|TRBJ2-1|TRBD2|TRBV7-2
TGTGCCAGCAGCTTGGGAGGGAGTGGGCATGAGCAGTTCTTC
CASSLGGSGHEQFF
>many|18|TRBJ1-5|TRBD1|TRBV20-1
TGCAGTGCTAGAGATAGGGACAGATACTATTATAGCAATCAGCCCCAGCATTTT
CSARDRDRYYYSNQPQHF
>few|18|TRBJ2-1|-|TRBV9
TGTGCCAGCAGCGTAGAGGGGGGACTGGTTAGCTCCTACAATGAGCAGTTCTTC
CASSVEGGLVSSYNEQFF
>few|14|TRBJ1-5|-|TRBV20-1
TGCAGTGCTAGAAGCGGACAGCGAGATCAGCCCCAGCATTTT
CSARSGQRDQPQHF
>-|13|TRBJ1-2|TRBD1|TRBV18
TGTGCCAGCTCACAGACAGGGGCGGATGGCTACACCTTC
CASSQTGADGYTF
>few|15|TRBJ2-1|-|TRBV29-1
TGCAGCGTGGTACTCGGACTACCCTCCTACAATGAGCAGTTCTTC
CSVVLGLPSYNEQFF
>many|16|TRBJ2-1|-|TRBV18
TGTGCCAGCTCACCAGCCGGGACGGTGATTTCCAATGAGCAGTTCTTC
CASSPAGTVISNEQFF
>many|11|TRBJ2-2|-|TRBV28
TGTGCCAGCGGGACCCGCCGGGAGCTGTTTTTT
CASGTRRELFF
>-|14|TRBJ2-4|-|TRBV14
TGTGCCAGCAGCCAAGATGGTGGCAGGAACATTCAGTACTTC
CASSQDGGRNIQYF
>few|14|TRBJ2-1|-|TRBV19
TGTGCCAGTAGTCCGGACCTCGATTACAATGAGCAGTTCTTC
CASSPDLDYNEQFF
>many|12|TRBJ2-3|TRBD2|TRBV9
TGTGCCAGCAGCACCTCTAGCGGCCCCCCATATTTT
CASSTSSGPPYF
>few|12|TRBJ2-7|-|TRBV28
TGTGCCACCTTAGACCTCACTAGCGAGCAGTACTTC
CATLDLTSEQYF
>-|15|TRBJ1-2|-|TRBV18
TGTGCCAGCTCACCCCCGGGCAGACAGAACTATGGCTACACCTTC
CASSPPGRQNYGYTF
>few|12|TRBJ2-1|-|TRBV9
TGTGCCAGCAGCGTATCTGAGTATGAGCAGTTCTTC
CASSVSEYEQFF
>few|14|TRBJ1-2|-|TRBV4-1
TGCGCCAGCAGCCATGGCAGGGCGAACTATGGCTACACCTTC
CASSHGRANYGYTF
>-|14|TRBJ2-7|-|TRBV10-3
TGTGCCATCAGTCAGTCCAGGGGTTCCTACGAGCAGTACTTC
CAISQSRGSYEQYF
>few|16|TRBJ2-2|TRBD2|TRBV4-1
TGCGCCAGCAGCCTCGAGACTAGCGGGGGCAGAGGGGAGCTGTTTTTT
CASSLETSGGRGELFF
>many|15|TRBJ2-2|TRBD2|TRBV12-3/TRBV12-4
TGTGCCACCGGGGGGACTAGCGGTTCCACCGGGGAGCTGTTTTTT
CATGGTSGSTGELFF
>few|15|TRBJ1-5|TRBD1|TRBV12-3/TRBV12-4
TGTGCCAGCAGGGGACAGGGAAGCAGCAATCAGCCCCAGCATTTT
CASRGQGSSNQPQHF
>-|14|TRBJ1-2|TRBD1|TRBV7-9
TGTGCCAGCAGCCCCGGGACAGCCAGAGATGGCTACACCTTC
CASSPGTARDGYTF
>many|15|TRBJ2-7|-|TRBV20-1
TGCAGTGCTGGAGTATCAAACTTGGTTCTCAACGAGCAGTACTTC
CSAGVSNLVLNEQYF
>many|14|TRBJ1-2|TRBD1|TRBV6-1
TGTGCCAGCAGGCCCGGGACAGTTAACTATGGCTACACCTTC
CASRPGTVNYGYTF
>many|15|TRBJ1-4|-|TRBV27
TGTGCCAGCAGTTCAACAGGGAAGGGGCATGAAAAACTGTTTTTT
CASSSTGKGHEKLFF